At least ten counts were recorded for the clone carrying this TCR beta chain. Its antigen is unknown. The data originate from a study of T cells in Graves' hyperthyroidism and ophthalmopathy. General study points: Stable hyperthyroidism and ophthalmopathy were separated using 13 V-J signatures. Blood also showed most of the thyroid clonotypes that were expanded above 0.001.

Amplification of TCR beta CDR3 regions was performed using RNA transcripts as template. The HTBI primer set was used in a first-round RT-PCR of the TCR CDR3. TCRdb processed the multiplex PCR reads anew with MiXCR; each CDR3 protein has one entry. The table lists approximately 640,000 distinct CDR3 sequences, roughly 46% of them singletons. Based on clinical symptoms, serum thyroxine and TRAb, thyroid ultrasound and orbital computed tomography, diagnoses were reached. CDR1 SNHLY and CDR2 FYNNEI come from the germline V gene. The germline V and J ends were trimmed by 0 bases and 6 bases, with 9 bases remaining between them. This CDR3 region has 15 residues.

Material for sequencing was peripheral blood or thyroid tissue (not recorded which). This chain connects TRBV2 to TRBJ1-6; no firm D call. The TCR comes from an adult man with Graves' disease, either hyperthyroidism or ophthalmopathy (not recorded which). Here the CDR3 reads CASSEALSGNSPLHF. CDR3 DNA: TGTGCCAGCAGTGAAGCGCTTAGTGGTAATTCACCCCTCCACTTT.